The T cell receptor beta chain under discussion was sequenced for a study of high-grade serous ovarian cancer treatment subgroups. Study summary: Each sample yielded on average around 7,500 unique TCR beta rearrangements from 14,000 or so reads. General study results and limits: TCR clonal relatedness correlated positively with neoantigen level. Repertoire similarity ranged about 0.095 to 0.79 between tumors of one patient.

In regard to this clone: Its antigen is currently unknown.

The tumor samples were collected prior to definitive surgery or chemotherapy. V was pared by 4 bases and J by 7 bases, with 10 bases of the junction left unmatched. Germline V lookup: CDR1 SGHRS, CDR2 YFSETQ. The length of the CDR3 is 16 residues. Method: immunoSEQ multiplex PCR; TCRdb's copy keeps in-frame clones and lacks some. The profile covers 12,000 to 15,000 clones, with 85% to 90% appearing a single time and more than 6% taken by the ten largest. The chain couples TRBV5-1 to TRBJ2-2; TRBD1 matches at 10 bases. The sequence was obtained from a human donor with high-grade serous ovarian cancer. The sample taken for sequencing was tumor tissue. The CDR3 DNA follows: TGCGCCAGCAGCCAACCCGGGACAGGGGAGATCGGGGAGCTGTTTTTT. It specifies CASSQPGTGEIGELFF.